Each of the 28 T cell receptor beta chains below was sequenced from the same sample in a study of graft-versus-host responses after intestinal transplantation. Plating of about 200,000 CFSE-labeled responder cells was done together with about 200,000 irradiated, violet-dye-labeled stimulator cells. Only in-frame clones appear in the TCRdb table, and some are missing; sequencing was by immunoSEQ multiplex PCR. The table records about 12,000 clones, 30% to 35% of them present only once. The sample consisted of alloreactive CD8+ T cells from a mixed lymphocyte reaction culture, taken before intestinal transplant. Subset noted: CFSE-low proliferating T cells sorted from roughly six-day pre-transplant mixed lymphocyte reaction (GvH or HvG direction). These receptors came from a human patient who received an intestinal transplant.

The gene calls are TRBV19 and TRBJ2-7, with 10 bases identical to TRBD2. The CDR3 consists of 15 residues. The junction had 3 bases not matched to a gene; V was cut back by 2 bases and J by 2 bases. Germline V gene sequence: CDR1 LNHDA, CDR2 SQIVND (reference sequence). DNA of the CDR3: TGTGCCAGTAGTATAACTAGCGGGGCGACCTACGAGCAGTACTTC. It encodes CASSITSGATYEQYF.

This sequence joins TRBV9 and TRBJ2-1; 8 positions match TRBD1. CDR1 is SGDLS, CDR2 YYNGEE, per germline. Trimming at V came to 4 bases and at J to 10 bases, leaving 7 bases not matched to a gene. The CDR3 runs to 13 residues. CDR3 in DNA: TGTGCCAGCAGCACTGGACAGGGTTACGAGCAGTTCTTC. Its protein product is CASSTGQGYEQFF.

The chain joins TRBV4-2 to TRBJ2-1; 7 bases match TRBD2. The ends lost 3 bases at V and 8 bases at J; junction bases unmatched: 7. Germline CDR1 is LGHNA and CDR2 is YNFKEQ. The CDR3 extends over 14 amino acids. CDR3 protein: CASSHRDYHDEQFF. CDR3 DNA: TGTGCCAGCAGCCACCGGGACTACCACGATGAGCAGTTCTTC.

This clone came up once. The V call is TRBV9, the J call TRBJ2-5; D not certain. V lost 2 bases, J lost 5 bases, and 4 bases lay in between. Per germline, CDR1 SGDLS and CDR2 YYNGEE. This CDR3 is 11 amino acids long. The CDR3 here is CASSVSETQYF. CDR3 bases: TGTGCCAGCAGCGTTTCGGAGACCCAGTACTTC.

This clone is labeled medium-sized (0.01 to 0.1%). The chain recombines TRBV19 with TRBJ2-7, with D unclear. V lost 3 bases and J lost 2, with 8 bases in between. CDR1 LNHDA and CDR2 SQIVND come from the germline V gene (reference sequence). The CDR3 runs to 13 residues. Here the CDR3 DNA reads TGTGCCAGTAGTATGGTGGGGACCTACGAGCAGTACTTC. It specifies CASSMVGTYEQYF.

With regard to this clone: The junction shows a germline mismatch at one end, possibly a read error. This sample includes further DNA sequences coding for the same CDR3. The rearrangement links TRBV6-1 to TRBJ2-1; D gene ambiguous. The CDR3 has 13 residues. CDR1 is MNHNS and CDR2 is SASEGT in the germline V gene. The DNA of the CDR3 is TGTGCCAGTAGTGATGGGGATTTCAATGAGCAGTTCTTC. The encoded protein is CASSDGDFNEQFF.

DNA for the CDR3: TGTGCCAGCAGTGTCCGGTCCCCTTACTACAATGAGCAGTTCTTC. Translation gives CASSVRSPYYNEQFF. J is TRBJ2-1 and V is TRBV7-8; no clear D gene. This CDR3 contains 15 residues. Germline assignment: CDR1 SGHVS and CDR2 FQNEAQ. Trimming left V 6 bases short and J 3 bases short, with 15 bases between.

This clone was seen a few times. This chain uses TRBV4-3 with TRBJ2-2, with D hard to call. CDR3 length: 16 amino acids. Germline lookup yields CDR1 LGHNA and CDR2 YSLEER. V was cut by 0 bases and J by 2 bases, with 10 bases left in between. Written as DNA, the CDR3 is TGCGCCAGCAGCCAAGAGGCGGAATTTAACACCGGGGAGCTGTTTTTT. Translated, it gives CASSQEAEFNTGELFF.

This clone has more than one count but fewer than ten. V gene TRBV5-5 combines with J gene TRBJ1-1, with 7 bases lining up with TRBD1. Germline-derived CDR1 and CDR2 are SGHKS and YYEKEE (reference sequence). This CDR3 contains 14 residues. Unmatched junction bases numbered 3, after V lost 0 bases and J lost 4 bases. CDR3 residues: CASSLGWTGTEAFF. As DNA, the CDR3 is TGTGCCAGCAGCTTGGGGTGGACAGGCACTGAAGCTTTCTTT.

This clone was picked up a small number of times. The genes are TRBV9 and TRBJ2-5; a weak D match, TRBD1 (6 bases). CDR1 SGDLS and CDR2 YYNGEE come from the germline V gene. The germline V and J ends were trimmed by 3 bases and 4 bases, with 19 bases remaining between them. The CDR3 loop spans 16 amino acids. The CDR3 spells CASSAGYRVFGETQYF. The CDR3 nucleotides are TGTGCCAGCAGCGCTGGATACAGGGTTTTCGGAGAGACCCAGTACTTC.

This clone has more than one count but fewer than ten. This CDR3 is also generated by other DNA sequences in the sample. This sequence joins TRBV7-8 and TRBJ2-1, with 9 bases lining up with TRBD2. Trimming at V came to 5 bases and at J to 4 bases, leaving 12 bases not matched to a gene. The CDR3 runs to 17 residues. Germline lookup yields CDR1 SGHVS and CDR2 FQNEAQ. The CDR3 loop is CASSPGLAAGAYNEQFF. The CDR3 nucleotides are TGTGCCAGCAGCCCGGGACTAGCAGCCGGAGCGTACAATGAGCAGTTCTTC.

This clone turned up a few times. The chain combines TRBV6-5 with TRBJ1-1, with D uncertain. V lost 8 bases, J lost 5 bases, and 15 bases lay in between. CDR1 is MNHEY and CDR2 is SVGAGI in the germline V gene. CDR3 length: 13 residues. CDR3: CASPHDRRTEAFF. The CDR3 coding sequence is TGTGCCAGCCCTCATGACCGGAGGACTGAAGCTTTCTTT.

The chain uses TRBV11-2 and TRBJ2-2, with TRBD2 identical over 7 bases. The CDR3 loop spans 17 amino acids. Germline-derived CDR1 and CDR2 are SGHAT and FQNNGV. V dropped 6 bases and J dropped 1; count of bases not matched to a gene: 11. The CDR3 protein is CASSWRLAVKNTGELFF. The CDR3 DNA reads TGTGCCAGCAGTTGGCGGCTAGCGGTAAAGAACACCGGGGAGCTGTTTTTT. Supplemented by reference TRBV11-2 and TRBJ2-2, the full variable domain reads EAGVAQSPRYKIIEKRQSVAFWCNPISGHATLYWYQQILGQGPKLLIQFQNNGVVDDSQLPKDRFSAERLKGVDSTLKIQPAKLEDSAVYLCASSWRLAVKNTGELFFGEGSRLTVL.

This clone came up a few times. The chain links TRBV9 to TRBJ1-2; D uncertain. The germline V and J ends were trimmed by 0 bases and 4 bases, with 10 bases remaining between them. This CDR3 has 14 residues. Germline-derived CDR1 and CDR2 are SGDLS and YYNGEE. The CDR3 DNA is TGTGCCAGCAGCGTAGGAGGAGGAACCTATGGCTACACCTTC. Amino acids: CASSVGGGTYGYTF. Drawing the rest from reference TRBV9 and TRBJ1-2, the complete variable domain is DSGVTQTPKHLITATGQRVTLRCSPRSGDLSVYWYQQSLDQGLQFLIQYYNGEERAKGNILERFSAQQFPDLHSELNLSSLELGDSALYFCASSVGGGTYGYTFGSGTRLTVV.

This clone has more than one count but fewer than ten. This chain links TRBV15 with TRBJ1-2; D is perhaps TRBD1 (5 bases). V was pared by 1 base and J by 4 bases, with 7 bases between. Germline assignment: CDR1 LNHNV and CDR2 YYDKDF (reference sequence). CDR3 size: 13 residues. The CDR3 DNA sequence: TGTGCCACCAGCAGAGGGGGGAGCTATGGCTACACCTTC. This codes for CATSRGGSYGYTF. Full variable domain (outside the CDR3, taken from reference TRBV15 and TRBJ1-2): DAMVIQNPRYQVTQFGKPVTLSCSQTLNHNVMYWYQQKSSQAPKLLFHYYDKDFNNEADTPDNFQSRRPNTSFCFLDIRSPGLGDTAMYLCATSRGGSYGYTFGSGTRLTVV.

This clone has just a few counts. The chain joins TRBV5-1 to TRBJ1-4; D gene uncertain. The V end was cut by 0 bases, the J end by 5 bases, with 8 bases between. The CDR3 spans 14 residues. CDR1 is SGHRS, CDR2 YFSETQ, per germline. The CDR3 DNA reads as TGCGCCAGCAGCTTGGGGGCGTCAAATGAAAAACTGTTTTTT. It encodes CASSLGASNEKLFF.

This clone is termed medium-sized (0.01 to 0.1%). CDR3 sequence reads: CASTLDTLDYTF. CDR3 nucleotide sequence: TGTGCCAGTACCTTGGACACGTTGGACTACACCTTC. J is TRBJ1-2 and V is TRBV19; D might be TRBD1 (5 bases). Germline V gene lookup returns CDR1 LNHDA and CDR2 SQIVND (reference sequence). Trimming took off 7 bases at V and 10 bases at J, with 16 bases between the two ends. The CDR3 length is 12 residues.

Concerning this clone: A much larger clone differs by one base, so this may be a read error. The V call is TRBV4-2, the J call TRBJ2-7; D is possibly TRBD1 or TRBD2 (5 bases each). The ends were cut back, 3 bases at V and 9 bases at J, with 18 bases in the middle. Germline V CDR1 and CDR2: LGHNA, YNFKEQ. The CDR3 totals 14 residues. CDR3 amino acids: CASSQPLGGIGQYF. Here the CDR3 DNA reads TGTGCCAGCAGCCAGCCCCTTGGGGGAATCGGGCAGTACTTC.

This clone was counted only a few times. The V call is TRBV20-1, the J call TRBJ1-1; TRBD1 matches 8 bases. With 7 bases clipped from V and 7 bases from J, the junction kept 2 bases outside the gene matches. The germline V gene has CDR1 DFQATT and CDR2 SNEGSKA (reference sequence). The CDR3 spans 10 residues. This CDR3 is CSVTGGEAFF. The CDR3 nucleotides are TGCAGTGTTACAGGGGGTGAAGCTTTCTTT.

This clone is medium-sized. The rearrangement uses TRBV6-5 and TRBJ1-5; D is unclear. This CDR3 is 13 amino acids long. V gave up 0 bases and J gave up 6 bases, with 6 bases separating them. Germline CDR1 MNHEY, CDR2 SVGAGI. The CDR3 spells CASSYSAGQPQHF. CDR3 coding DNA: TGTGCCAGCAGTTACTCGGCCGGTCAGCCCCAGCATTTT.

This clone was counted a few times. The chain joins TRBV13 to TRBJ2-5, with 9 bases matching TRBD1. Germline CDR1 is PRHDT and CDR2 is FYEKMQ (reference sequence). The CDR3 extends over 16 amino acids. V shed 4 bases and J 4 bases; nucleotides not matched to a gene: 10. DNA for the CDR3: TGTGCCAGCAGCTCCGGGGACAGGGCGAGTAGAGAGACCCAGTACTTC. Residues: CASSSGDRASRETQYF.

V gene TRBV19 combines with J gene TRBJ2-7, with 8 bases lining up with TRBD1. V shed 6 bases and J 3 bases; nucleotides not matched to a gene: 7. Germline V gene lookup returns CDR1 LNHDA and CDR2 SQIVND (reference sequence). The CDR3 consists of 14 residues. The CDR3, as DNA: TGTGCCAGTAGCGCACAGGGGGGTCTCTACGAGCAGTACTTC. It yields the protein CASSAQGGLYEQYF.

The chain joins TRBV19 to TRBJ2-6; TRBD1 might be the D (6 bases). The germline CDR1 and CDR2 sequences are LNHDA and SQIVND (reference sequence). Deletions cut 4 bases from V and 4 bases from J, with 11 bases between. The CDR3 covers 15 residues. The CDR3 coding sequence is TGTGCCAGTAGTACCTACAGGGCCGGGGCCAACGTCCTGACTTTC. Translation: CASSTYRAGANVLTF.

This clone was detected a few times. The chain uses TRBV6-5 and TRBJ2-1; 12 positions agree with TRBD2. CDR1 MNHEY and CDR2 SVGAGI come from the germline V gene. This CDR3 has 15 residues. The V and J ends lost 6 bases and 8 bases, in that order; junction bases with no gene match: 8. The CDR3 region is CASSLLAGGLYEQFF. CDR3 DNA: TGTGCCAGCAGCCTACTAGCGGGAGGTTTGTATGAGCAGTTCTTC.

The V and J genes are TRBV7-9 and TRBJ2-7; 15 nucleotides align to TRBD2. With V trimmed by 5 bases and J by 4 bases, 6 bases remained unmatched. The CDR3 runs 16 residues. CDR1 is SEHNR, CDR2 FQNEAQ, per germline (reference sequence). DNA of the CDR3: TGTGCCAGCAGCCCGGGACTAGCGGGAGGTAGGTACGAGCAGTACTTC. Protein: CASSPGLAGGRYEQYF.

The genes are TRBV28 and TRBJ2-5; D not certain. Trimming left V 6 bases short and J 3 bases short, with 11 bases between. CDR1 is MDHEN and CDR2 is SYDVKM in the germline V gene. CDR3 length: 13 residues. The CDR3 coding sequence is TGTGCCAGCAGCCTGACCGCGGAAGAGACCCAGTACTTC. This encodes CASSLTAEETQYF.

The J gene is TRBJ2-1, the V gene TRBV7-2; 9 bases agree with TRBD1. The V segment lost 1 base and the J segment 8 bases; nucleotides outside the gene matches: 9. Germline V lookup: CDR1 SGHTA, CDR2 FQGNSA. The CDR3 consists of 16 residues. CDR3 loop: CASSLEVGQGGYEQFF. CDR3 DNA: TGTGCCAGCAGCTTAGAAGTGGGACAGGGAGGTTATGAGCAGTTCTTC.

The V gene is TRBV7-9, the J gene TRBJ1-3; D unresolved. Germline V gene lookup returns CDR1 SEHNR and CDR2 FQNEAQ (reference sequence). The ends were cut back, 3 bases at V and 5 bases at J, with 14 bases in the middle. The CDR3 totals 15 residues. CDR3 sequence (DNA): TGTGCCAGCAGCTTTTTTGAGAGAGACCGAAACACCATATATTTT. Translation: CASSFFERDRNTIYF.